One sample yielded the 28 T cell receptor beta chains listed below, sequenced in a study of spatial heterogeneity in lung cancer. A single record per CDR3 protein comes from TCRdb applying MiXCR to the 5' RACE reads. The sample lists approximately 52,000 distinct CDR3 sequences; roughly 7% were seen once. Time point denoted: sample taken at primary tumor resection. The input material, whole RNA from tumor, nontumor lung or frozen PBMC, was sequenced unsorted. Here the sequenced sample was PBMCs, taken at surgery. These receptors all stem from a female donor with early-stage non-small cell lung cancer.

The V call is TRBV5-1, the J call TRBJ1-1, with no clear D. CDR1 SGHRS and CDR2 YFSETQ come from the germline V gene. The ends were cut back, 5 bases at V and 5 bases at J, with 13 bases in the middle. This CDR3 comprises 13 residues. DNA of the CDR3: TGCGCCAGCAGTCAGGACGGGGTGACTGAAGCTTTCTTT. It specifies CASSQDGVTEAFF.

This clonotype was seen repeatedly, ten times or more. The chain employs TRBV28 and TRBJ2-7; 10 nucleotides agree with TRBD1. This CDR3 has 16 residues. The J segment lost 2 bases and the V segment lost 3 bases, leaving 7 bases of the junction unmatched. Germline loops: CDR1 MDHEN, CDR2 SYDVKM. CDR3 protein: CASSFPGQGPTYEQYF. The CDR3 DNA sequence: TGTGCCAGCAGTTTCCCGGGACAGGGGCCCACCTACGAGCAGTACTTC.

Ten or more counts support this clonotype. This chain links TRBV20-1 with TRBJ2-7; TRBD1 might be the D (6 bases). This CDR3 contains 16 residues. The V gene lost 1 base and the J gene lost 5 bases, with 21 bases spanning the gap. The germline V gene encodes CDR1 DFQATT and CDR2 SNEGSKA (reference sequence). The CDR3 loop reads CSARGGLTGPRDEQYF. DNA of the CDR3: TGCAGTGCTAGAGGGGGCTTAACAGGGCCGAGGGACGAGCAGTACTTC.

The sample holds a few counts of this clonotype. The chain is built from TRBV20-1 and TRBJ1-6; D remains ambiguous. With 6 bases removed from V and 5 bases from J, the gap between germline ends came to 11 bases. Germline V gene data show CDR1 as DFQATT and CDR2 as SNEGSKA (reference sequence). The CDR3 spans 13 residues. Written as DNA, the CDR3 is TGCAGTGCGGCGATCGGCAATAATTCACCCCTCCACTTT. The encoded protein is CSAAIGNNSPLHF.

This clonotype was observed at least ten times. The gene calls are TRBV20-1 and TRBJ1-1; D unresolved. CDR1 DFQATT and CDR2 SNEGSKA come from the germline V gene (reference sequence). V shed 3 bases and J shed 3 bases, with 11 bases lying between them. This CDR3 has 13 amino acids. CDR3 in DNA: TGCAGTGCTAGCCCCCGACTCGACACTGAAGCTTTCTTT. Protein: CSASPRLDTEAFF.

The sample holds many counts of this clonotype. The chain combines TRBV29-1 with TRBJ2-2; TRBD1 matches 9 bases. J gave up 6 bases and V 5 bases, and 7 bases lay outside the gene matches. CDR3 length: 14 amino acids. Germline V gives CDR1 SQVTM, CDR2 ANQGSEA. The CDR3 is CSVWDRVEAGELFF. The CDR3 nucleotides are TGCAGCGTTTGGGACAGGGTCGAGGCCGGGGAGCTGTTTTTT.

This clonotype was detected ten times or more. The chain recombines TRBV29-1 with TRBJ2-7; D is possibly TRBD1 or TRBD2 (6 bases each). The V end was cut by 6 bases, the J end by 3 bases, with 18 bases between. This CDR3 is 14 amino acids long. Germline-derived CDR1 and CDR2 are SQVTM and ANQGSEA. The CDR3 sequence is CSVSGASTIYEQYF. Here the CDR3 DNA reads TGCAGCGTATCGGGGGCGTCCACCATCTACGAGCAGTACTTC.

Points on this clonotype: This sequence may be a read error, since a much larger clone differs from it by one base. The J gene is TRBJ2-2, the V gene TRBV12-3 or TRBV12-4; D not resolved. This CDR3 spans 13 amino acids. CDR3 bases: TGTGCCGGCAGTATTAAGAACACCGGGGAGCTGTTTTTT. Amino acid sequence: CAGSIKNTGELFF.

This clonotype was counted many times. Written as DNA, the CDR3 is TGTGCCTGGAGTGTATTCGGCAGGGGAGAGGATCAGCCCCAGCATTTT. It yields the protein CAWSVFGRGEDQPQHF. V is TRBV30 and J is TRBJ1-5, with D possibly matching TRBD1 (6 bases). The CDR3 consists of 16 residues. Between the trimmed V and J ends, which lost 0 bases and 5 bases, there was a span of 17 bases. The germline CDR1 and CDR2 sequences are GTSNPN and SVGIG (reference sequence).

This clonotype showed up many times. The rearrangement joins TRBV5-5 to TRBJ2-1; D is possibly TRBD2 (5 bases). The CDR3 extends over 12 amino acids. Germline-derived CDR1 and CDR2 are SGHKS and YYEKEE (reference sequence). Trimming removed 4 bases at V and 12 bases at J, with 14 bases between. CDR3 DNA sequence: TGTGCCAGCAGCGGGGAGCTACGGGGGCAGTTCTTC. It yields the protein CASSGELRGQFF.

The V gene is TRBV20-1, the J gene TRBJ2-2, with D perhaps given as TRBD1 or TRBD2 (5 bases each). CDR1 is DFQATT, CDR2 SNEGSKA, per germline (reference sequence). The CDR3 sequence is 13 residues long. Between the trimmed V and J ends, which lost 3 bases and 2 bases, there was a span of 7 bases. This CDR3 is CSASGDNTGELFF. The CDR3 DNA sequence: TGCAGTGCTAGCGGGGACAACACCGGGGAGCTGTTTTTT.

In this sample, this clonotype turned up a few times. The chain has TRBV20-1 and TRBJ1-5, with D perhaps TRBD1 (6 bases). The CDR3 has 14 amino acids. The germline V gene encodes CDR1 DFQATT and CDR2 SNEGSKA (reference sequence). Trimming took off 5 bases at V and 8 bases at J, with 19 bases between the two ends. CDR3 in amino acids: CSAGQPSAEKPQHF. CDR3 sequence (DNA): TGCAGTGCTGGACAGCCCTCCGCGGAGAAGCCCCAGCATTTT.

Of note for this clonotype: This clone may be a read error of a much larger clone one base away. This chain links TRBV2 with TRBJ1-6; 7 bases fit TRBD1. J was trimmed by 10 bases and V by 6 bases; bases with no gene match: 6. The CDR3 extends over 13 amino acids. The germline CDR1 and CDR2 sequences are SNHLY and FYNNEI. The CDR3, as DNA: TGTGCCAGCAGACGAGGGGGCCAATCACCCCTCCACTTT. As protein: CASRRGGQSPLHF.

At least ten counts were recorded for this clonotype. V usage is TRBV20-1 and J usage is TRBJ2-7; the match to TRBD2 covers 8 bases. The CDR3 consists of 12 residues. Per germline, CDR1 DFQATT and CDR2 SNEGSKA (reference sequence). Trimming cost V 3 bases and J 6 bases; bases outside gene matches: 4. The CDR3 nucleotides read TGCAGTGCTAGTGGGCTAGCGGGCGAGCAGTACTTC. As protein: CSASGLAGEQYF.

In this sample, this clonotype turned up many times. The rearrangement uses TRBV3-1 and TRBJ1-5, with 8 bases fitting TRBD1. The CDR3 runs to 14 residues. CDR1 is LGHDT and CDR2 is YNNKEL in the germline V gene (reference sequence). The junction had 4 bases not matched to a gene; V was cut back by 4 bases and J by 5 bases. The DNA for the CDR3 is TGTGCCAGCAGCCGGGGGACAGGCGATCAGCCCCAGCATTTT. Encoded protein: CASSRGTGDQPQHF.

This clonotype was detected a few times. This chain connects TRBV2 to TRBJ2-3, with 7 bases fitting TRBD1. Per germline, CDR1 SNHLY and CDR2 FYNNEI. Unmatched junction bases numbered 5, after V lost 2 bases and J lost 3 bases. The length of the CDR3 is 15 residues. In nucleotides, the CDR3 is TGTGCCAGCAGTGAACAGGGGGTAGGGACAGATACGCAGTATTTT. It specifies CASSEQGVGTDTQYF.

This clonotype was detected ten times or more. The chain employs TRBV29-1 and TRBJ1-5, with D maybe TRBD1 (5 bases). The CDR3 covers 13 residues. The germline V gene encodes CDR1 SQVTM and CDR2 ANQGSEA. V lost 5 bases, J lost 7 bases, and 15 bases lay in between. The CDR3 region has the DNA TGCAGCGTTAGTCAGGGCTTGGGGCAGCCCCAGCATTTT. This translates into CSVSQGLGQPQHF.

This clonotype was counted at least ten times. J is TRBJ1-2 and V is TRBV29-1; unclear D gene. Per germline, CDR1 SQVTM and CDR2 ANQGSEA. V was clipped by 0 bases and J by 9 bases, with 5 bases between them. There are 10 residues in the CDR3. The CDR3 sequence is CSVEEGSYTF. For the CDR3, the DNA is TGCAGCGTTGAAGAGGGTAGCTACACCTTC.

The table lists this clonotype with many counts. The chain uses TRBV2 and TRBJ1-3; D unclear. Between the trimmed V and J ends, which lost 5 bases and 1 base, there was a span of 9 bases. The CDR3 is made up of 14 amino acids. Germline CDR1 and CDR2: SNHLY and FYNNEI. CDR3: CASSLWKSGNTIYF. In DNA, the CDR3 is TGTGCCAGCAGTCTTTGGAAATCTGGAAACACCATATATTTT.

The chain carries TRBV10-3 and TRBJ2-1, with D perhaps given as TRBD1 or TRBD2 (5 bases each). From germline, CDR1 is ENHRY and CDR2 SYGVKD. Trimming took 3 bases from V and 6 from J, leaving 15 bases between them. This CDR3 region has 15 residues. The CDR3 loop is CAISDEGRKPNEQFF. Written as DNA, the CDR3 is TGTGCCATCAGTGACGAGGGGCGCAAGCCCAATGAGCAGTTCTTC.

This clonotype was picked up a small number of times. The V and J genes are TRBV30 and TRBJ1-2; D is ambiguous. V lost 2 bases, J lost 0 bases, and 7 bases lay in between. CDR1 GTSNPN and CDR2 SVGIG come from the germline V gene (reference sequence). The CDR3 is 13 amino acids. The CDR3 loop reads CAWSYTTNYGYTF. The CDR3, as DNA: TGTGCCTGGAGTTATACCACTAACTATGGCTACACCTTC.

The chain is built from TRBV7-9 and TRBJ2-3, with a tentative D call TRBD2 (5 bases). The CDR3 has 16 residues. Per germline, CDR1 SEHNR and CDR2 FQNEAQ (reference sequence). The germline V and J ends were trimmed by 1 base and 1 base, with 12 bases remaining between them. CDR3 nucleotide sequence: TGTGCCAGCAGCTTAGTCACTAGATGGGGCACAGATACGCAGTATTTT. It translates to CASSLVTRWGTDTQYF.

The chain uses TRBV10-3 and TRBJ2-5; TRBD1 matches at 9 bases. J was trimmed by 3 bases and V by 6 bases; bases with no gene match: 2. This CDR3 is built from 13 residues. Looked up from germline, CDR1 is ENHRY and CDR2 is SYGVKD. CDR3 sequence: CAISRQGEETQYF. The CDR3 bases are TGTGCCATCAGCCGACAGGGGGAAGAGACCCAGTACTTC.

Comments on this clonotype: One base away lies a much larger clone, so this may be a sequencing read error. As the CDR3 is not closed by the conserved phenylalanine or tryptophan, this likely results from a read error. The J gene is TRBJ1-3, the V gene TRBV7-2, with 8 bases fitting TRBD1. Germline V lookup: CDR1 SGHTA, CDR2 FQGNSA. The CDR3 has 14 amino acids. V shed 5 bases, J shed 7 bases, and the junction held 7 bases outside the gene matches. CDR3 loop: CASSITDRANTIYS. Written as DNA, the CDR3 is TGTGCCAGCAGCATTACGGACAGGGCCAACACCATATATTCT.

The CDR3 DNA reads as TGCGCCAGCAGCGACAGAGCTAACTATGGCTACACCTTC. Translated, it gives CASSDRANYGYTF. This chain connects TRBV5-1 to TRBJ1-2, with TRBD1 as a possible D gene (5 bases). V was pared by 4 bases and J by 0 bases, with 7 bases between. Germline V gene sequence: CDR1 SGHRS, CDR2 YFSETQ. CDR3 length: 13 amino acids.

In this sample, this clonotype turned up many times. The chain is built from TRBV29-1 and TRBJ2-3; possibly TRBD2 for D (7 bases). The germline V gene encodes CDR1 SQVTM and CDR2 ANQGSEA. The CDR3 loop spans 13 amino acids. Trimming pared 4 bases from V and 6 bases from J, leaving 14 bases between. In DNA form, the CDR3 reads TGCAGCGTTGTCGGGGGGCTGAGGGATACGCAGTATTTT. Translation: CSVVGGLRDTQYF.

V is TRBV6-1 and J is TRBJ2-3, with TRBD2 identical over 10 bases. The CDR3 has 15 amino acids. CDR1 is MNHNS and CDR2 is SASEGT in the germline V gene. With 2 bases clipped from V and 5 bases from J, the junction kept 4 bases outside the gene matches. CDR3 in amino acids: CASSESRTSGDTQYF. In nucleotides, the CDR3 is TGTGCCAGCAGTGAATCCCGGACTAGCGGAGATACGCAGTATTTT.

This clonotype showed up many times. The J gene is TRBJ2-5, the V gene TRBV5-1; 7 bases line up with TRBD2. V was clipped by 4 bases and J by 3 bases; unmatched bases: 6. The CDR3 contains 14 residues. Looked up from germline, CDR1 is SGHRS and CDR2 is YFSETQ. The CDR3 reads CASSPSGWEETQYF. The CDR3 coding sequence is TGCGCCAGCAGCCCTAGCGGTTGGGAAGAGACCCAGTACTTC.